The sequence of this T cell receptor beta chain was determined in a study of cytomegalovirus exposure and HLA in healthy donors. The overall study: The study's early data release held about 80 million unique TCRs from HLA-typed donors.

Overall study findings and caveats: Earlier analysis found most TCR beta V segments productive about 87% or about 30% of the time.

The PCR used 60 Vbeta and 13 Jbeta primers. Clones were sequenced by immunoSEQ multiplex PCR, and TCRdb holds only the in-frame ones, with some missing. The data show roughly 140,000 clones, about four fifths seen once. Points on this clone: Antigen unknown.

The TCR comes from a man aged 30-40 years in good health and CMV-seropositive. Sequencing was carried out using PBMCs.

CDR3 nucleotides: TGTGCCAGCAGTTTCCCCGAGGGCTACACCTTC. This translates into CASSFPEGYTF. The V and J genes are TRBV28 and TRBJ1-2; D not certain. Germline CDR1 is MDHEN and CDR2 is SYDVKM. This CDR3 comprises 11 residues. Between the trimmed V and J ends, which lost 3 bases and 8 bases, there was a span of 7 bases.